The T cell receptor (beta chain) described here comes from a study of blood T cell repertoires in COVID-19. Study in general: The origin of the acute and convalescent COVID-19 samples was the United States, Italy and Spain.

CDR1 and CDR2 from the germline V gene are SGHKS and YYEKEE (reference sequence). Trimming at V came to 4 bases and at J to 4 bases, leaving 7 bases not matched to a gene. The CDR3 is 14 amino acids. The Seattle site enrolled patients during active infection and followed them longitudinally. Original processing notes: Reference gene primer amplification in the assay estimated nucleated cell counts. Measured with immunoSEQ multiplex PCR; TCRdb has only the in-frame clones, and not every one. D and trimming were read from the DNA, whereas the V and J calls and clone size are those reported in that table. The sample consists of about 170,000 clones, over 75% of them appearing once.

This clonotype was sampled from an elderly man with COVID-19, enrolled during active disease. The V gene is TRBV5-5, the J gene TRBJ2-5; 7 bases align to TRBD1. The sample taken for sequencing was peripheral blood. CDR3 nucleotide sequence: TGTGCCAGCAGCACCCTACAGGGGCCAGAGACCCAGTACTTC. Protein product: CASSTLQGPETQYF.